One TCR beta chain is described in this entry. The germline V and J ends were trimmed by 0 bases and 5 bases, with 14 bases remaining between them. The CDR3 is 15 amino acids. CDR1 is SGHRS and CDR2 is YFSETQ in the germline V gene. The data stem from a study of blood T cell repertoires in COVID-19. Seattle's enrolled individuals joined amid active infection and were then monitored longitudinally. Sequenced by immunoSEQ multiplex PCR; TCRdb stores in-frame clones only, minus some. The data contain around 270,000 clones, about nine tenths of them singletons. Sequencing was performed on peripheral blood. The rearrangement joins TRBV5-1 to TRBJ2-5, with D perhaps matching TRBD1 (5 bases). The origin of this receptor is a young adult with COVID-19, enrolled during active disease. Here the CDR3 DNA reads TGCGCCAGCAGCTTGGATGCGTCAGGGTCCGAGACCCAGTACTTC. This codes for CASSLDASGSETQYF. The whole variable domain, filled in from reference TRBV5-1 and TRBJ2-5, reads KAGVTQTPRYLIKTRGQQVTLSCSPISGHRSVSWYQQTPGQGLQFLFEYFSETQRNKGNFPGRFSGRQFSNSRSEMNVSTLELGDSALYLCASSLDASGSETQYFGPGTRLLVL.